Each of the 8 T cell receptor beta chains below was sequenced from the same sample in a study of blood T cell repertoires in COVID-19. The table came from immunoSEQ multiplex PCR; TCRdb's copy has only in-frame clones and leaves some out. The table has 250,000 or so clones, around 90% seen once; the top ten hold roughly 3.9%. The source material was PBMCs or T cells enriched from blood (not recorded which). The source of these receptors is a woman between 25 and 40 years old with acute COVID-19.

This rearrangement joins TRBV27 to TRBJ2-7, with D perhaps matching TRBD1 (5 bases). Germline CDR1 reads MNHEY; CDR2 reads SMNVEV (reference sequence). The CDR3 runs 13 residues. The germline V and J ends were trimmed by 2 bases and 3 bases, with 8 bases remaining between them. This CDR3 reads CASSLRGVYEQYF. The CDR3 bases are TGTGCCAGCAGTTTAAGGGGTGTCTACGAGCAGTACTTC.

The rearrangement uses TRBV5-1 and TRBJ2-2, with 8 nucleotides matching TRBD2. Germline V CDR1 and CDR2: SGHRS, YFSETQ. CDR3 length: 16 amino acids. The V gene end was trimmed by 6 bases and the J gene end by 6 bases; junction bases not matched to a gene: 13. For the CDR3, the DNA is TGCGCCAGCACTTCTTCCGGGACTAGTGGGGCCGGGGAGCTGTTTTTT. Its protein product is CASTSSGTSGAGELFF.

The chain is built from TRBV14 and TRBJ2-5; no firm D call. V lost 2 bases to trimming and J lost 5 bases, with 9 bases between them. The CDR3 sequence is 13 residues long. The germline V gene has CDR1 SGHDN and CDR2 FVKESK. The chain's CDR3 is CASSQLILETQYF. CDR3 bases: TGTGCCAGCAGCCAACTTATTTTGGAGACCCAGTACTTC. The full variable domain, in which reference TRBV14 and TRBJ2-5 provide the parts outside the CDR3, is EAGVTQFPSHSVIEKGQTVTLRCDPISGHDNLYWYRRVMGKEIKFLLHFVKESKQDESGMPNNRFLAERTGGTYSTLKVQPAELEDSGVYFCASSQLILETQYFGPGTRLLVL.

This clone was detected once. V and J are TRBV12-3 or TRBV12-4 and TRBJ2-2; maybe TRBD2 (6 bases). Between the trimmed V and J ends, which lost 5 bases and 4 bases, there was a span of 8 bases. CDR3 length: 13 amino acids. In DNA, the CDR3 is TGTGCCAGCAGTCGGACTACCACCGGGGAGCTGTTTTTT. This gives the protein CASSRTTTGELFF.

CDR3: CASSQDFLAYNEQFF. CDR3 DNA sequence: TGTGCCAGCAGCCAAGATTTCCTAGCGTACAATGAGCAGTTCTTC. This chain connects TRBV14 to TRBJ2-1; weak D call: TRBD2 (6 bases). V lost 0 bases and J lost 4, with 10 bases in between. The germline CDR1 and CDR2 sequences are SGHDN and FVKESK. There are 15 residues in the CDR3.

The rearrangement joins TRBV6-5 to TRBJ2-7; 12 bases map to TRBD1. This CDR3 is built from 12 residues. Germline trimming cut 11 bases from V and 7 bases from J; bases unmatched to any gene: 6. The germline gives CDR1 MNHEY, CDR2 SVGAGI. The CDR3, as DNA: TGTGCCGGGGGACAGGGGGCTGGTGAGCAGTACTTC. Translation gives CAGGQGAGEQYF.

V gene TRBV2 combines with J gene TRBJ1-2; D call uncertain. The CDR3 length is 15 residues. The germline V and J ends were trimmed by 4 bases and 3 bases, with 15 bases remaining between them. Germline CDR1 SNHLY, CDR2 FYNNEI. The chain's CDR3 is CASSAPRLLDYGYTF. In DNA, the CDR3 is TGTGCCAGCAGTGCCCCCCGACTCCTAGACTATGGCTACACCTTC.

The rearrangement uses TRBV4-1 and TRBJ1-1; D unresolved. Trimming removed 1 base from V and 0 bases from J, with 15 bases in between. The CDR3 spans 17 residues. Germline V CDR1 and CDR2: MGHRA, YSYEKL. The CDR3 DNA reads as TGCGCCAGCAGCCAAGCCGACGGAGACTACATGAACACTGAAGCTTTCTTT. It codes for CASSQADGDYMNTEAFF.